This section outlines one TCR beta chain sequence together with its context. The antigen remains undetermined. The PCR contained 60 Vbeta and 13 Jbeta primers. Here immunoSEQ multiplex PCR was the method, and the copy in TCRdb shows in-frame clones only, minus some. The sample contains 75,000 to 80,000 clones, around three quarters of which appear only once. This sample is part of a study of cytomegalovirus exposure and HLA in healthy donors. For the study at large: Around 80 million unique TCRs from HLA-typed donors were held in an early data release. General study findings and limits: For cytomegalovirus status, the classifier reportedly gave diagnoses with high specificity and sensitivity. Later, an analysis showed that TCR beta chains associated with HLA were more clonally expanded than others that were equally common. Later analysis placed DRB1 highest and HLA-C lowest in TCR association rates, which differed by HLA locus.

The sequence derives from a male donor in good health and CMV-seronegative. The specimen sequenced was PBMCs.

As DNA, the CDR3 is TGTGCCACCAGCAGAACAGGACAGGGCGGCACTGAAGCTTTCTTT. It codes for CATSRTGQGGTEAFF. This chain connects TRBV15 to TRBJ1-1, with 8 bases identical to TRBD1. There are 15 residues in the CDR3. J gave up 4 bases and V 2 bases, and 6 bases lay outside the gene matches. Germline-derived CDR1 and CDR2 are LNHNV and YYDKDF (reference sequence).